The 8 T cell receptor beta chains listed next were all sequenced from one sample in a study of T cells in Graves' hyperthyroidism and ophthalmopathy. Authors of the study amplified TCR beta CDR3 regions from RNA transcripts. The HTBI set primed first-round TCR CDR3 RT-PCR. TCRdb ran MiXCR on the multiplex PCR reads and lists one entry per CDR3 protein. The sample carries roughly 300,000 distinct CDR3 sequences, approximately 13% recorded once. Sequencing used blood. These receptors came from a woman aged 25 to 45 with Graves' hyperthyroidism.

CDR3 nucleotides: TGTGCCAGCAGTTCCTTACTAGCGGGAGGGCCATCCTACAATGAGCAGTTCTTC. Translated, it gives CASSSLLAGGPSYNEQFF. The rearrangement links TRBV6-2 or TRBV6-3 to TRBJ2-1; 13 bases map to TRBD2. The CDR3 totals 18 residues. After removal of 4 bases from V and 1 base from J, the junction contained 7 bases not matched to a gene. CDR1 MNHEY and CDR2 SVGEGT come from the germline V gene.

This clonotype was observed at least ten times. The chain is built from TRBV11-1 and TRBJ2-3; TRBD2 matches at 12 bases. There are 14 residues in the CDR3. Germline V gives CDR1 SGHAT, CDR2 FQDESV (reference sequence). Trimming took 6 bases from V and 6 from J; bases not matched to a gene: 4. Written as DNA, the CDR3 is TGTGCCAGCAGTCCTAGCGGGAGGGCCGATACGCAGTATTTT. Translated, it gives CASSPSGRADTQYF.

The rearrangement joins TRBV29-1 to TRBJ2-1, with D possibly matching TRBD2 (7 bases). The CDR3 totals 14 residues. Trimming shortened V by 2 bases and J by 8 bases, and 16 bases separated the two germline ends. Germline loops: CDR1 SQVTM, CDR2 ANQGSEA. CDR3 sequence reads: CSVELDWGGYEQFF. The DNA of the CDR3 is TGCAGCGTTGAATTGGACTGGGGGGGCTATGAGCAGTTCTTC.

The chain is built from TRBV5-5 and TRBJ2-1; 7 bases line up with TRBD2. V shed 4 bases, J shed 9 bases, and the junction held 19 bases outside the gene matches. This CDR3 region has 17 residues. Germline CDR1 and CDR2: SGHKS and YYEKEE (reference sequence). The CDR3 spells CASSQVASGLQEGEQFF. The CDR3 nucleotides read TGTGCCAGCAGCCAAGTGGCTAGCGGACTACAGGAGGGTGAGCAGTTCTTC.

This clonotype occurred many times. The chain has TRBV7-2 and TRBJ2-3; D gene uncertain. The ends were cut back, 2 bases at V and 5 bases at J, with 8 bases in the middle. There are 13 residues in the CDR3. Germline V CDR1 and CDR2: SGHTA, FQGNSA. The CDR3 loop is CASSLSPEDTQYF. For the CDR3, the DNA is TGTGCCAGCAGCTTATCGCCTGAAGATACGCAGTATTTT. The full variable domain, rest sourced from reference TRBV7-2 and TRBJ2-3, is GAGVSQSPSNKVTEKGKDVELRCDPISGHTALYWYRQSLGQGLEFLIYFQGNSAPDKSGLPSDRFSAERTGGSVSTLTIQRTQQEDSAVYLCASSLSPEDTQYFGPGTRLTVL.

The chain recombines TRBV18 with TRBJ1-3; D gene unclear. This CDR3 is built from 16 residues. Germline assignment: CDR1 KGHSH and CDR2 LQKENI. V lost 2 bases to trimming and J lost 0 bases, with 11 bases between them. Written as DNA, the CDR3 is TGTGCCAGCTCACCAGTGCCGACCAGCTCTGGAAACACCATATATTTT. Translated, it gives CASSPVPTSSGNTIYF.

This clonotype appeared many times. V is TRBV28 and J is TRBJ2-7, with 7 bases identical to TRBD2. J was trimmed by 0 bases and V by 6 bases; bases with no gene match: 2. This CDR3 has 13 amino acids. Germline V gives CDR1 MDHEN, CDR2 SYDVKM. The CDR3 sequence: CASRSGISYEQYF. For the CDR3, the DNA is TGTGCCAGCAGAAGCGGGATCTCCTACGAGCAGTACTTC.

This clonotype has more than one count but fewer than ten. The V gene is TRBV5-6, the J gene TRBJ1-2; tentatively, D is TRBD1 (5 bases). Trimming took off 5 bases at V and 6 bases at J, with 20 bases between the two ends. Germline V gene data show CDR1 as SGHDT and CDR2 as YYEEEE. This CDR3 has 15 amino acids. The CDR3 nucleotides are TGTGCCAGCAGGAACCGCCGGGAGGGACTCGATGGCTACACCTTC. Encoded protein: CASRNRREGLDGYTF. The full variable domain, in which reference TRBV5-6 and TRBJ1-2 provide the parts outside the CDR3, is DAGVTQSPTHLIKTRGQQVTLRCSPKSGHDTVSWYQQALGQGPQFIFQYYEEEERQRGNFPDRFSGHQFPNYSSELNVNALLLGDSALYLCASRNRREGLDGYTFGSGTRLTVV.